This T cell receptor beta chain emerged from a study of blood T cell repertoires in COVID-19. Clones were read by immunoSEQ multiplex PCR, and TCRdb kept only the in-frame ones, dropping some. The table records around 150,000 clones, around 92% of them present only once. Germline-derived CDR1 and CDR2 are MNHEY and SVGAGI. The germline V and J ends were trimmed by 4 bases and 2 bases, with 14 bases remaining between them. CDR3 length: 15 residues. This clone has a single count. This sequence joins TRBV6-5 and TRBJ2-5; perhaps TRBD1 as D (6 bases). The sample comprised peripheral blood. This sequence was found in a man aged 30-40 years with COVID-19, enrolled during active disease. This chain's CDR3 is CASSSQGTDQETQYF. CDR3 nucleotides: TGTGCCAGCAGTTCTCAGGGGACGGATCAAGAGACCCAGTACTTC.